These 7 T cell receptor beta chains share one sample of origin, sequenced in a study of monozygotic twins with inflammatory bowel disease. TCRdb reprocessed the 5' RACE reads and stores each CDR3 protein as one record, lacking DNA. The sample totals a few hundred thousand distinct CDR3 sequences; its top ten clones hold about 2.5%. Sequenced sample: blood. These receptors came from a human donor with ulcerative colitis or Crohn's disease, or a healthy co-twin of an affected twin (not recorded which).

The chain is built from TRBV4-2 and TRBJ2-1; TCRdb selects TRBD2, and the lack of DNA leaves this call unchecked. The CDR3 covers 16 residues. The germline V gene has CDR1 LGHNA and CDR2 YNFKEQ. CDR3 protein: CASSAAGRGAYNEQFF.

The J gene is TRBJ2-5, the V gene TRBV29-1; TCRdb picks TRBD1, but there is no DNA to check that call. The CDR3 totals 13 residues. Per the germline V gene, CDR1 is SQVTM and CDR2 is ANQGSEA. CDR3 loop: CSFSSGVAETQYF.

The chain couples TRBV6-5 to TRBJ1-1. CDR1 is MNHEY and CDR2 is SVGAGI in the germline V gene. The CDR3 has 13 residues. The CDR3 protein is CASSSHENTEAFF.

V gene TRBV12-3 or TRBV12-4 combines with J gene TRBJ1-5. The CDR3 runs 11 residues. The CDR3 sequence: CASSLGIPQHF.

The J gene is TRBJ1-2, the V gene TRBV27; the D call from TCRdb, TRBD1, cannot be confirmed without DNA. This CDR3 has 15 amino acids. Germline assignment: CDR1 MNHEY and CDR2 SMNVEV (reference sequence). CDR3 sequence reads: CASSPTGQGYYGYTF.

J is TRBJ2-7 and V is TRBV10-3. Germline V CDR1 and CDR2: ENHRY, SYGVKD. This CDR3 is built from 14 residues. CDR3 protein: CAISEPTESYEQYF.

The chain recombines TRBV7-3 with TRBJ1-2; TCRdb selects TRBD1, and the lack of DNA leaves this call unchecked. The CDR3 totals 16 residues. Germline CDR1 SGHTA, CDR2 FQGTGA. CDR3 region: CASSFRPSWPGEGYTF.